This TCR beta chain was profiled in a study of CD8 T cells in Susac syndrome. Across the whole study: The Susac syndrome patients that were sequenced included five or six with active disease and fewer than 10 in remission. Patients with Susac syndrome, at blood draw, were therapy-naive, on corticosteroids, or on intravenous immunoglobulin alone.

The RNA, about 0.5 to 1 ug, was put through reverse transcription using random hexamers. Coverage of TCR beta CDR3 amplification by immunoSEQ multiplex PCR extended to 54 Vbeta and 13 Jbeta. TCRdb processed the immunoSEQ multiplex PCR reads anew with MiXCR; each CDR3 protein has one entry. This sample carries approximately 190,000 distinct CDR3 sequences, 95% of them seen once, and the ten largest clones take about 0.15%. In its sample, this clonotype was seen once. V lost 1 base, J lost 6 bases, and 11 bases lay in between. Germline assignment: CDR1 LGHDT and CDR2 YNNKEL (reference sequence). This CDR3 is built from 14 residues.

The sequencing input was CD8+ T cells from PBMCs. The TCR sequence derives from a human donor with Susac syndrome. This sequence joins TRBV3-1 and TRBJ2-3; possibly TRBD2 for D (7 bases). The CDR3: CASSQVAGADTQYF. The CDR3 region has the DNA TGTGCCAGCAGCCAAGTTGCGGGGGCGGATACGCAGTATTTT.